What follows describes a single T cell receptor (beta chain). Its antigen is still unknown. The input lacks base qualities; no much larger clone sits a single base away. This entry comes from a study of shared clonotypes between healthy human individuals (TCRdb year 2020). Background for the entire study: The cohort included three men and a couple of women between 18 and 49 years of age. For each donor, CD4 naive and CD4 memory were each run on three plates, CD8 naive on two plates, and CD8 memory on one plate. To estimate repertoire size and how much clonotypes are shared between individuals, the study performed deep sequencing of blood TCR repertoires from roughly five healthy adults. Libraries were prepared and TCR repertoires were sequenced by different laboratories using diverse techniques, in order to increase sequencing depth and limit assay-specific biases. Per donor, leukapheresis produced somewhere between about 0.9 and 9 billion PBMCs. Study-wide conclusions, independent of this receptor: When several donors were compared, the shared fraction of clonotypes was 5% to 6.5% for naive CD4, over 3% for naive CD8, more than 2% for memory CD4, and less than 0.45% for memory CD8. Because the study included a small number of donors, the genetic and exposure-history diversity represented was limited. Pairwise subsampling indicated that sequencing depth was expected to affect the degree of clonotype sharing among donors. Only blood was sampled, and tissue TCR repertoires likely differ from those in blood. Estimated clonotype richness was generally larger for naive than for memory subsets. Even with the large sequencing depth, rarefaction of the sorted-subset datasets indicated that sequencing was incomplete. Compared with non-shared clonotypes, the clonotypes found in all four sorted-subset donors had higher generation probabilities.

Sequences SGHTA (CDR1) and FQGNSA (CDR2) are obtained from the germline V gene. V lost 4 bases and J lost 5 bases, and the count of bases not matched to a germline gene is 4. Spanning cysteine to phenylalanine, the CDR3 consists of 14 amino acids. Only CDR3 DNA remains: 42 bases, in frame from the first base. Using the deep immunoSEQ assay, TCR CDR3 regions were amplified from genomic DNA by multiplex PCR. For each cell subset, the extracted genomic DNA was distributed evenly across all wells of several immunoSEQ 96-well plates, and each plate served as one replicate. For sorted subsets, 200 to 250 ng of genomic DNA, equivalent to 30,000 or so T cell genomes, went into each replicate PCR. Purified libraries were measured with a Qubit 3.0 fluorometer, size-checked on a Bioanalyzer 2100, and measured again with the KAPA Library Quantification kit. Every immunoSEQ 96-well plate was sequenced on a separate single-read 150-cycle Illumina NextSeq 550 flow cell. In the paper's pipeline: Because the immunoSEQ output included only junctional sequences and no quality scores, the filtering could not be the same as the filtering used for full-length reads. To assign V/J genes and CDR3, sequences were annotated using PyIR, a Python wrapper for IgBLAST v1.9, with IMGT germline references. Reads with weak V/J assignments (E-value above 1e-6), missing CDR3, stop codons, out-of-frame junctions, or ambiguous translated residues were removed. V3J clonotypes were defined by identical inferred V gene, J gene, and CDR3 amino acid sequence. Percentage overlap between repertoires was computed as shared unique clonotypes divided by the size of the smaller repertoire. RTK rarefaction, the Chao1 estimator, and Recon v2.1 estimates of unobserved clonotypes were used to assess repertoire richness. For all TCRbeta clonotypes obtained by the gDNA method from a few donors, generation probabilities were computed with OLGA. The immuneACCESS repertoire file appears here via TCRdb, limited to in-frame rearrangements. These files lack a portion of the clones; in checked studies, under half of the deficit traces to unresolved V genes, and the cause of the others is not known. V, J and clone size are taken as reported in that table, and D and trimming were inferred from the DNA itself. The sample table lists hundreds of thousands of clones, approximately 96% of them with a count of one. Around 0.1% of the sample lies in the top ten.

CD8 naive samples were obtained by positive selection for CCR7 among CD45RO-negative cells, yielding a CD45RA+CCR7+ population from which TemRA cells were excluded. Healthy HIV-negative adults with no recently reported acute infections or vaccinations were included as donors. Only Caucasian adults living in Nashville, Tennessee, USA were represented among the donors. Blood was obtained by leukapheresis, after which PBMCs were separated by Ficoll-Histopaque density gradient centrifugation and cryopreserved in liquid nitrogen vapor phase. Analytical flow cytometry was used to check the purity and quantity of each magnetically sorted T cell population. Genomic DNA was isolated from each sorted fraction and quantified by UV absorbance on a Nanodrop 2000c.

The TCR originated in a woman in her 30s in good health. The sequencing input was naive CD8+ T cells sorted from blood. The label giving this sample's cell subset or site can be read as: CD45RA+CCR7+. The rearrangement joined TRBV7-2 to TRBJ2-5, with 10 middle bases fitting TRBD2. Read as DNA, the sequence is TGTGCCAGCAGCTCGGCTAGCGGGAGTGAGACCCAGTACTTC. This encodes CASSSASGSETQYF.